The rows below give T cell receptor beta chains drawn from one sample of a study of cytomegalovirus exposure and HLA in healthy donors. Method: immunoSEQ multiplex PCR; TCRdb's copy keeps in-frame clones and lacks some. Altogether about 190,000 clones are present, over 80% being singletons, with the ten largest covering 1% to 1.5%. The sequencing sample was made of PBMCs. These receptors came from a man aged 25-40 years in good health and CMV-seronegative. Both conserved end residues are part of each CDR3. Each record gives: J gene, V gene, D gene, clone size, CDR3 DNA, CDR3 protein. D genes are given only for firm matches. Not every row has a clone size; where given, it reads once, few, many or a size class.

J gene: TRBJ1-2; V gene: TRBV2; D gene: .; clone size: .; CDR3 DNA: TGTGCCAGCAGCCCGACGGGAAAATATATCTATGGCTACACCTTC; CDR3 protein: CASSPTGKYIYGYTF
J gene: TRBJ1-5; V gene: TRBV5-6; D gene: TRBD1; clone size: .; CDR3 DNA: TGTGCCAGCAGCGAACGGACAGGCTATAGCAATCAGCCCCAGCATTTT; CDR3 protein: CASSERTGYSNQPQHF
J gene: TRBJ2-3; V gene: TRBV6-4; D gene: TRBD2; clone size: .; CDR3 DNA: TGTGCCAGCAGTCGTAGCGGGGGGCTTACTAGCACAGATACGCAGTATTTT; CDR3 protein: CASSRSGGLTSTDTQYF
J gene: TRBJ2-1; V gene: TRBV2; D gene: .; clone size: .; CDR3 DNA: TGTGCCAGCAGCGACAGTAAAAACTCCTACAATGAGCAGTTCTTC; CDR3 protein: CASSDSKNSYNEQFF
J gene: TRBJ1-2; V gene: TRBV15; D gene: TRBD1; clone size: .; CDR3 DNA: TGTGCCACCAGCAGAGGACAGGGCGGTCTAGGCTACACCTTC; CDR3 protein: CATSRGQGGLGYTF
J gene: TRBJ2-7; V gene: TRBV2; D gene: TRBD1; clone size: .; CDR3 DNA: TGTGCCAGCAGTGTTATGAGAAGGGACAGGGGTATCTATGGGCAGTACTTC; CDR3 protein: CASSVMRRDRGIYGQYF
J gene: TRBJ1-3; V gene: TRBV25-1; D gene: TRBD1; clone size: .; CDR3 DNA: TGTGCCAGCAGTACCCAGGGGGCATCAGGAAACACCATATATTTT; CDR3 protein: CASSTQGASGNTIYF
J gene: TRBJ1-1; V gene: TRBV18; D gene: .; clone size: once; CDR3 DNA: TGTGCCAGCTCACCACGAATTGCAGAGAACACTGAAGCTTTCTTT; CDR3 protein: CASSPRIAENTEAFF
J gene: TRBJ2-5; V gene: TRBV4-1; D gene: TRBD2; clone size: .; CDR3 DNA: TGCGCCAGCGGACTAGCGGGGGAGACCCAGTACTTC; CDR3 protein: CASGLAGETQYF
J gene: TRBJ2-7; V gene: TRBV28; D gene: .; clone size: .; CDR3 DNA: TGTGCCAGCAGTTTACACGCAGGGGACCCCTACGAGCAGTACTTC; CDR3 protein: CASSLHAGDPYEQYF
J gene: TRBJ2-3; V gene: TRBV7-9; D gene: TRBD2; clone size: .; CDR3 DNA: TGTTCCAGCAGCCTCCGACTAGCGGGAGCTTCGGATACGCAGTATTTT; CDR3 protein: CSSSLRLAGASDTQYF
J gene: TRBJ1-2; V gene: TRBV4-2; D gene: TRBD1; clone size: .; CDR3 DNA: TGTGCCAGCAGCCATCACTTCTCCGGGACAGGGGTTTATGGCTACACCTTC; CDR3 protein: CASSHHFSGTGVYGYTF
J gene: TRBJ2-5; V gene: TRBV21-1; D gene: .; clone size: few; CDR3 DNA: TGTGCCAGCAGCAAATCCGGGACTAGTAGTGGTCGAGAGGAGACCCAGTACTTC; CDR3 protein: CASSKSGTSSGREETQYF
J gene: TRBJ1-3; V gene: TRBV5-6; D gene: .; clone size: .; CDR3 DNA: TGTGCCAGCAGCTCTGACTGGGGCAGGCTTTCTAACACCATATATTTT; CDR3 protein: CASSSDWGRLSNTIYF
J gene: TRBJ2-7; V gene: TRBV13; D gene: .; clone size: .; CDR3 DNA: TGTGCCAGCAGCTTAGGCACCTCCTACGAGCAGTACTTC; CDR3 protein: CASSLGTSYEQYF
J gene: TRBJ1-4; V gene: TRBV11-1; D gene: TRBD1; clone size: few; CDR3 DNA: TGTGCCAGCAGCACCGGGACAGGGACTGAAAAACTGTTTTTT; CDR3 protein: CASSTGTGTEKLFF
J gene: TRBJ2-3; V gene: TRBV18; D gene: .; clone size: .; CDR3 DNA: TGTGCCAGCTCACCTAACACAGATACGCAGTATTTT; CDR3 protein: CASSPNTDTQYF
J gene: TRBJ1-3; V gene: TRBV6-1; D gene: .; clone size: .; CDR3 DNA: TGTGCCAGCAGTGAAGCGCTTACAGGGCCTGGAAACACCATATATTTT; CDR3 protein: CASSEALTGPGNTIYF
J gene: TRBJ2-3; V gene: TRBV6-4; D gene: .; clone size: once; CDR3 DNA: TGTGCCAGCAGTGAAATCAATCCGTTACATGCCGCAGATACGCAGTATTTT; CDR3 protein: CASSEINPLHAADTQYF
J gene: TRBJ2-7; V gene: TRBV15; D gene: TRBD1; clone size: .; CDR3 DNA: TGTGCCACCAGCAGAGAGGCCGGGACAGGCTCCTACGAGCAGTACTTC; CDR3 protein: CATSREAGTGSYEQYF
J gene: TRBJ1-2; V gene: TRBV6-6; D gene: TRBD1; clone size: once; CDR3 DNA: TGTGCCAGCAGTTACCAAAGAGGGACAGGCTATGGCTACACCTTC; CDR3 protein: CASSYQRGTGYGYTF
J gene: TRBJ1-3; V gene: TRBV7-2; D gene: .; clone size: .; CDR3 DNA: TGTGCCAGCAGCTTAGTCGGGAGGACTGGAAACACCATATATTTT; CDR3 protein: CASSLVGRTGNTIYF
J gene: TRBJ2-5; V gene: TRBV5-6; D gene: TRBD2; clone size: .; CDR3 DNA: TGTGCCAGCAGCCTAGACGGCGGGAGCGAGACCCAGTACTTC; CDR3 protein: CASSLDGGSETQYF
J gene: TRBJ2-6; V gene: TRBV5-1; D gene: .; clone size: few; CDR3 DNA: TGCGCCAGCAGCTTGGCCCCAAGAAACACTGGGGCCAACGTCCTGACTTTC; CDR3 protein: CASSLAPRNTGANVLTF
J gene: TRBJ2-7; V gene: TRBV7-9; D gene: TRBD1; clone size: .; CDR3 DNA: TGTGCCAGCAGCCCACCCCCCAGGACAGGAACCTACGAGCAGTACTTC; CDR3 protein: CASSPPPRTGTYEQYF
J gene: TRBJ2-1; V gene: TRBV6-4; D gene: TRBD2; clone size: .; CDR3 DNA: TGTGCCAGCAGTGACTTAGCGGGGAGCTCCTACAATGAGCAGTTCTTC; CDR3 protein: CASSDLAGSSYNEQFF
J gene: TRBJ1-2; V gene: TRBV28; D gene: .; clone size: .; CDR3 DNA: TGTGCCACCAAATCCGTGGGGCAGAGGTTTTATGGCTACACCTTC; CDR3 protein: CATKSVGQRFYGYTF